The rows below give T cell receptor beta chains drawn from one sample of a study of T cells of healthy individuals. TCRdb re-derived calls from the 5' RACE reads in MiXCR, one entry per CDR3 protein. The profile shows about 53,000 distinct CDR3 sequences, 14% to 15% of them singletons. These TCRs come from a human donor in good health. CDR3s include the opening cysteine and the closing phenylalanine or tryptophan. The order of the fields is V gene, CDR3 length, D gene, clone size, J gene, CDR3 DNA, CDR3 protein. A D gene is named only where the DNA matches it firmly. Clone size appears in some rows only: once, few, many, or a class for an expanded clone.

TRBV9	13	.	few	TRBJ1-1	TGTGCCAGCAGTCGACAGCAGAACACTGAAGCTTTCTTT	CASSRQQNTEAFF
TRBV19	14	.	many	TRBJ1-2	TGTGCCAGTAGTATACGCCCGGCAAATAATGGCTACACCTTC	CASSIRPANNGYTF
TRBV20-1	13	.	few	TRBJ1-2	TGCAGTGCTTTCCGGTCCAGACCTGGAAGCTACACCTTC	CSAFRSRPGSYTF
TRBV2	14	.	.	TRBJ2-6	TGTGCCAGCGGCCGCGGCTCTGGGGCCAACGTCCTGACTTTC	CASGRGSGANVLTF
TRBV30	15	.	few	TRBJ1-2	TGTGCCTGGGCAGGGGTACTCTCAGCTAACTATGGCTACACCTTC	CAWAGVLSANYGYTF
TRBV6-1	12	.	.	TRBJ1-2	TGTGCCAGCAGCTACACTAACTATGGCTACACCTTC	CASSYTNYGYTF
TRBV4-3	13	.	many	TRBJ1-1	TGCGCCAGCAGCCAAGAAAGGACCACTGAAGCTTTCTTT	CASSQERTTEAFF
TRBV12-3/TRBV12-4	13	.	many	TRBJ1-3	TGTGCCAGCAGTCGACAGGAAAGAAACACCATATATTTT	CASSRQERNTIYF
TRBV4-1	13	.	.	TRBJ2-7	TGCGCCAGCAGCCATCTGGAAAACTACGAGCAGTACTTC	CASSHLENYEQYF
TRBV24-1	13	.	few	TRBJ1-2	TGTGCCACCAGTGGCCCCGGGGGGCATGGCTACACCTTC	CATSGPGGHGYTF
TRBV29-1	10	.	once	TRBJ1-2	TGCAGCGTTGAATGGTATGGCTACACCTTC	CSVEWYGYTF
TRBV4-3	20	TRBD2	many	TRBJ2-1	TGCGCCAGCAGCCAAGATCCTGGACTAGCGGGGGAAAGCTCCTACAATGAGCAGTTCTTC	CASSQDPGLAGESSYNEQFF
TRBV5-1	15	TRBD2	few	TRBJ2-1	TGCGCCAGCAGCTTGAATAGCGGGCCCTACAATGAGCAGTTCTTC	CASSLNSGPYNEQFF
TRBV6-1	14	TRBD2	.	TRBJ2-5	TGTGCCAGCAGTGAAGGGGGGGGTGCAGAGACCCAGTACTTC	CASSEGGGAETQYF
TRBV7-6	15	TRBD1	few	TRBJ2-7	TGTGCCAGCAGCCAACCGGGACAGGCGTTATACGAGCAGTACTTC	CASSQPGQALYEQYF
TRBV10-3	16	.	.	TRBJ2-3	TGTGCCATCAGTGAGAGATGGGAGTTGGGCACAGATACGCAGTATTTT	CAISERWELGTDTQYF
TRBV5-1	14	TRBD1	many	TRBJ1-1	TGCGCCAGCAGCTTGACAGGGGGCGAGGGTGAAGCTTTCTTT	CASSLTGGEGEAFF
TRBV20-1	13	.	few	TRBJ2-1	TGCAGTGCTAGAGATACGAACGGCCTGGAGCAGTTCTTC	CSARDTNGLEQFF
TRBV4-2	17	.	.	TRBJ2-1	TGTGCCAGCAGCCAAGATCGGGGGACAGACCTTACAACTGAGCAGTTCTTC	CASSQDRGTDLTTEQFF
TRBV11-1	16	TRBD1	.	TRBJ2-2	TGTGCCAGCAGCTTAGTTGCAGGGGGCGAGGCCGGGGAGCTGTTTTTT	CASSLVAGGEAGELFF
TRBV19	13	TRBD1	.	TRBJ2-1	TGTGCCAGTAGTATGACAGGGCCCAATGAGCAGTTCTTC	CASSMTGPNEQFF
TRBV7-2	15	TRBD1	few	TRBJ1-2	TGTGCCAGCAGCCCTAGGACAGGGCGTAGCTATGGCTACACCTTC	CASSPRTGRSYGYTF
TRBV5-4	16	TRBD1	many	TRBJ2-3	TGTGCCAGCAGTCATGCCCGGGACAGGGGCACGGATACGCAGTATTTT	CASSHARDRGTDTQYF
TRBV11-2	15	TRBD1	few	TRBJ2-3	TGTGCCAGCAGCCAGACAGGGAGCGACACAGATACGCAGTATTTT	CASSQTGSDTDTQYF
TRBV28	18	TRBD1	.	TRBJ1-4	TGTGCCAGCAGACTACCGGGACAGGGGCAACTCGCGGGTGAAAAACTGTTTTTT	CASRLPGQGQLAGEKLFF
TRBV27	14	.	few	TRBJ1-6	TGTGCCAGCAGTTTATACGGAGGTTTGGCACCCCTCCACTTT	CASSLYGGLAPLHF
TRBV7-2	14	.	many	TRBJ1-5	TGTGCCAGCAGCGCAAGACAGGGCAATCAGCCCCAGCATTTT	CASSARQGNQPQHF
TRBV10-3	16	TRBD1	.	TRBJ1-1	TGTGCCATCAGTCCCGGGACAGGGGCGATTAACACTGAAGCTTTCTTT	CAISPGTGAINTEAFF
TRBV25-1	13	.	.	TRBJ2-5	TGTGCCAGCAGTGAATGGGGCAGAGAGACCCAGTACTTC	CASSEWGRETQYF
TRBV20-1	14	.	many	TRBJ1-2	TGCAGTGCTAGAGTGGGGGAACCTAACTATGGCTACACCTTC	CSARVGEPNYGYTF
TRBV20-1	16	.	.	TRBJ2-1	TGCAGTGCTAATGCCGACGGGGAGTACACCTACAATGAGCAGTTCTTC	CSANADGEYTYNEQFF
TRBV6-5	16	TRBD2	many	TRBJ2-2	TGTGCCAGCAAACGAGCGGGAGGGCCCAGAACCGGGGAGCTGTTTTTT	CASKRAGGPRTGELFF
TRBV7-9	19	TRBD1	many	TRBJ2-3	TGTGCCAGCAGCTTCTCCGGCAGGGGGCGAATACGCGGCACAGATACGCAGTATTTT	CASSFSGRGRIRGTDTQYF
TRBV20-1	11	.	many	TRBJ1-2	TGCAGTGCTCGCAGGACGGATGGCTACACCTTC	CSARRTDGYTF
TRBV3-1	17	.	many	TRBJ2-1	TGTGCCAGCAGCCTCCGCCCTAGGGACTCATCCTACAATGAGCAGTTCTTC	CASSLRPRDSSYNEQFF
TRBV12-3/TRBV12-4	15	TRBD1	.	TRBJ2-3	TGTGCCAGCAGTTTGGACAGGGGACGAACAGATACGCAGTATTTT	CASSLDRGRTDTQYF
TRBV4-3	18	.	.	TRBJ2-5	TGCGCCAGCAGCCAAGAGGGGACCGCGGGACACCCCCAAGAGACCCAGTACTTC	CASSQEGTAGHPQETQYF
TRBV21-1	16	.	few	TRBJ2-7	TGTGCCAGCAGCAGGCCCACTAGCGGAGACATCTACGAGCAGTACTTC	CASSRPTSGDIYEQYF
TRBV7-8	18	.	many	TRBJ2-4	TGTGCCAGCAGCTTAAAAGGTGGACGTAATCTAGCCAAAAACATTCAGTACTTC	CASSLKGGRNLAKNIQYF
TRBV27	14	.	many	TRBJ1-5	TGTGCCAGCAGGTCGGTCGAGGGCAATCAGCCCCAGCATTTT	CASRSVEGNQPQHF
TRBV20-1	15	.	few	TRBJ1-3	TGCAGTGCTAGAGGGGGGGCTACCCCTGGAAACACCATATATTTT	CSARGGATPGNTIYF
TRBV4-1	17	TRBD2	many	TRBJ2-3	TGCGCCAGCAGCCAAGATCCAGCGGGGGGGAGCACAGATACGCAGTATTTT	CASSQDPAGGSTDTQYF
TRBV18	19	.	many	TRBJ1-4	TGTGCCAGCTCACCCGCCCCCTCTCGGATTGCGGGGGGCGATGAAAAACTGTTTTTT	CASSPAPSRIAGGDEKLFF
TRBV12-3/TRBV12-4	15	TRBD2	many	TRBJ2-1	TGTGCCAGCAGCCTCGGGGGGGGCTTGGACAATGAGCAGTTCTTC	CASSLGGGLDNEQFF
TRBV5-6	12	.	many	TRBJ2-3	TGTGCCAGCAGCGTCTTCACAGATACGCAGTATTTT	CASSVFTDTQYF
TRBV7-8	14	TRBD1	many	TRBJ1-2	TGTGCCAGCAGCCAGGGGGACAGCTTCTATGGCTACACCTTC	CASSQGDSFYGYTF
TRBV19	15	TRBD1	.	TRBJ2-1	TGTGCCAGTAGCCTTTCGGACAGGGTGGGTAATGAGCAGTTCTTC	CASSLSDRVGNEQFF
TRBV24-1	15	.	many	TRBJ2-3	TGTGCCACCAGTGATTTGCGTGGAGGCACAGATACGCAGTATTTT	CATSDLRGGTDTQYF
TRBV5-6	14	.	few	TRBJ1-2	TGTGCCAGCGCCCCAGGCGGGGCAGTCTATGGCTACACCTTC	CASAPGGAVYGYTF
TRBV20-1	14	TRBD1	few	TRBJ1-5	TGCAGTGCTGCTTTGACAGGGGGAAATCAGCCCCAGCATTTT	CSAALTGGNQPQHF
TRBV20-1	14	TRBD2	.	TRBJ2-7	TGCAGTGCTTCCACGACTAGCGAGATCTACGAGCAGTACTTC	CSASTTSEIYEQYF
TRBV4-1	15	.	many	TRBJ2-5	TGCGCCAGCAGCCAAGAAGAGGTGGGCGGAGGGACCCAGTACTTC	CASSQEEVGGGTQYF
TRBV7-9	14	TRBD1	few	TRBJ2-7	TGTGCCAGCAGCTCTCAGGGGGCTCAACTCGGGCAGTACTTC	CASSSQGAQLGQYF
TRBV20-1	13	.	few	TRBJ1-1	TGCAGTGCTAGAGATACACCGGGGAATCGAGCTTTCTTT	CSARDTPGNRAFF
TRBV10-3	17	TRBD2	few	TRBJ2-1	TGTGCCATCAGTGGCAAAGGGAGGACTAGCGGGGTCGATGAGCAGTTCTTC	CAISGKGRTSGVDEQFF
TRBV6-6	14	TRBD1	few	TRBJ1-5	TGTGCCAGCAGCGACAGGGGTTATGATCAGCCCCAGCATTTT	CASSDRGYDQPQHF
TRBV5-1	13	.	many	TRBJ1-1	TGCGCCAGCAGCTCGACTCAGAACACTGAAGCTTTCTTT	CASSSTQNTEAFF